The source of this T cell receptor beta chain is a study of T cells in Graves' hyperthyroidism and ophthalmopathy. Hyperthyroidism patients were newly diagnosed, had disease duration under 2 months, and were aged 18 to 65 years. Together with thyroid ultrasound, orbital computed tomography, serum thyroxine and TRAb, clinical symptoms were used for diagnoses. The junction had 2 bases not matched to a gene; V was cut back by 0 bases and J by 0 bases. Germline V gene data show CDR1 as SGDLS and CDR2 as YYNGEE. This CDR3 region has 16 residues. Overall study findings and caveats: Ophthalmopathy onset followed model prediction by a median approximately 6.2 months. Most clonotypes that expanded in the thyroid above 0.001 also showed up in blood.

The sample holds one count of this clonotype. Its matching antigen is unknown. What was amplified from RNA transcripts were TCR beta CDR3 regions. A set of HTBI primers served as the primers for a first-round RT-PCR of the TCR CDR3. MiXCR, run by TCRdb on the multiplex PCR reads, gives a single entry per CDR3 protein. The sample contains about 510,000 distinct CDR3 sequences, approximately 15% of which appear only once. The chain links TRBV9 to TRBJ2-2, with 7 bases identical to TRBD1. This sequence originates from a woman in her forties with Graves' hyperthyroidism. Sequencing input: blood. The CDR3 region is CASSVGDRPNTGELFF. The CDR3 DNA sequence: TGTGCCAGCAGCGTAGGGGACAGACCGAACACCGGGGAGCTGTTTTTT.